This record covers a single T cell receptor (beta chain). The antigen is not known. Cells are PBMCs isolated from 9 to 10 ml of fresh blood. The sample is drawn from a study of T cells in Graves' hyperthyroidism and ophthalmopathy. Germline V gene data show CDR1 as SGDLS and CDR2 as YYNGEE. Losses at the gene ends were 3 bases for V and 4 bases for J; bases not matched to a gene: 6. CDR3 length: 14 residues. Study-level points and caveats: Using 13 V-J features, a model discriminated ophthalmopathy from stable hyperthyroidism. Before onset, ophthalmopathy was predicted by the model a median around 6 months earlier.

The TCR beta CDR3 regions underwent amplification using RNA transcripts as the source. When the TCR CDR3 underwent first-round RT-PCR, the HTBI primer set was used. MiXCR, run by TCRdb on the multiplex PCR reads, gives a single entry per CDR3 protein. The profile shows 300,000 to 450,000 distinct CDR3 sequences, approximately 14% of them singletons. This clonotype was sampled from a woman aged 18-29 years with Graves' hyperthyroidism that later progressed to Graves' ophthalmopathy. Sequencing used blood. The chain is built from TRBV9 and TRBJ1-1; TRBD1 aligns across 7 bases. The CDR3 sequence: CASSEASGGTEAFF. CDR3 sequence (DNA): TGTGCCAGCAGCGAGGCGTCAGGGGGCACTGAAGCTTTCTTT.